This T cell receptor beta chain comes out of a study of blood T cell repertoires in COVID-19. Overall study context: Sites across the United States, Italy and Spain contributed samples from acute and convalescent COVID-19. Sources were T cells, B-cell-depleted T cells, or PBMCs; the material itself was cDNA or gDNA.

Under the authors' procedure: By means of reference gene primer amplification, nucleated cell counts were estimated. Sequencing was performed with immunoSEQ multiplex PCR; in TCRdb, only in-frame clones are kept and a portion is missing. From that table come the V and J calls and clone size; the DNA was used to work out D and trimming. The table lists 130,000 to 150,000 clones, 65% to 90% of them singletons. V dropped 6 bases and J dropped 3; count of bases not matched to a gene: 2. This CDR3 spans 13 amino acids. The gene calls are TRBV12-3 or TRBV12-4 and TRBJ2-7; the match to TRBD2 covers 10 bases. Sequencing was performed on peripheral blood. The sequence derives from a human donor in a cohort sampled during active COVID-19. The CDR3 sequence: CASRPSGSYEQYF. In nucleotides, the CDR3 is TGTGCCAGCAGACCTAGCGGGAGCTACGAGCAGTACTTC.